This T cell receptor beta chain emerged from a study of CD8 T cells in Susac syndrome. Study details: When their blood was taken, patients with Susac syndrome were therapy-naive, taking corticosteroids, or taking intravenous immunoglobulin alone.

General study results and limits: CD4+ repertoires of Susac syndrome patients lacked detectable clonal expansion.

Random hexamers were used to reverse transcribe 0.5 to 1 ug of RNA. A multiplex approach, immunoSEQ multiplex PCR, amplified TCR beta CDR3 across 54 Vbeta and 13 Jbeta. Each CDR3 protein is one row after TCRdb ran MiXCR on the immunoSEQ multiplex PCR reads. Altogether some 180,000 distinct CDR3 sequences are present, around nine tenths being singletons, with the ten largest covering approximately 0.086%. The patients with Susac syndrome were individuals who fulfilled the recently defined diagnostic criteria for disease that was either definite or probable. Details on this clonotype: The antigen is not known.

The CDR3 is 15 residues long. Trimming took 7 bases from V and 4 from J; bases not matched to a gene: 11. The germline V gene has CDR1 MNHEY and CDR2 SVGAGI. The sequence came from a human donor with Susac syndrome. Sequencing used CD4+ T cells from PBMCs. This rearrangement joins TRBV6-5 to TRBJ2-7; 9 positions match TRBD2. The CDR3, as DNA: TGTGCCAGCACCTCCACCGGGACTAGCTCTTACGAGCAGTACTTC. This gives the protein CASTSTGTSSYEQYF.